Below are 11 T cell receptor beta chains sequenced from a single sample in a study of OX40 agonist ivuxolimab in advanced cancers. Sequencing was performed with immunoSEQ multiplex PCR; in TCRdb, only in-frame clones are kept and a portion is missing. The repertoire holds over 55,000 clones, with approximately 89% as singletons. The specimen comprised CD4+ or CD8+ T cells sorted from blood, sampled in a trial of the OX40 agonist ivuxolimab. The receptors stem from an adult with an advanced solid tumor such as melanoma, head and neck, liver or kidney cancer.

The chain employs TRBV6-1 and TRBJ1-5; no clear D gene. This CDR3 region has 14 residues. V was trimmed by 7 bases and J by 0 bases, leaving 10 bases between them. The germline CDR1 and CDR2 sequences are MNHNS and SASEGT. For the CDR3, the DNA is TGTGCCAGCACGATGGGTTATAGCAATCAGCCCCAGCATTTT. As protein: CASTMGYSNQPQHF.

This sequence joins TRBV7-9 and TRBJ2-4; 13 nucleotides line up with TRBD2. Germline V gene sequence: CDR1 SEHNR, CDR2 FQNEAQ (reference sequence). With V trimmed by 3 bases and J by 6 bases, 5 bases remained unmatched. The CDR3 spans 16 residues. The CDR3 DNA reads TGTGCCAGCAGCTTGTGGACTAGCGGGGGTGGAAACATTCAGTACTTC. Translated, it gives CASSLWTSGGGNIQYF.

V and J are TRBV6-5 and TRBJ2-7; 8 bases line up with TRBD1. J lost 0 bases, V lost 5 bases, and 3 bases had no gene match. The CDR3 consists of 14 residues. Germline CDR1 is MNHEY and CDR2 is SVGAGI. The CDR3 region is CASSRTGSSYEQYF. Here the CDR3 DNA reads TGTGCCAGCAGTCGGACAGGGAGCTCCTACGAGCAGTACTTC.

The rearrangement joins TRBV11-2 to TRBJ1-2; D may be TRBD1 (5 bases). The germline V gene has CDR1 SGHAT and CDR2 FQNNGV. V was shortened by 6 bases and J by 3 bases, with 8 bases between the two germline ends. The CDR3 has 12 residues. CDR3 in amino acids: CASRGHDYGYTF. DNA of the CDR3: TGTGCCAGCAGAGGACACGACTATGGCTACACCTTC.

This chain joins TRBV5-5 and TRBJ1-5; unclear D gene. This CDR3 is built from 15 residues. Germline V gives CDR1 SGHKS, CDR2 YYEKEE (reference sequence). The ends were cut back, 1 base at V and 6 bases at J, with 14 bases in the middle. The CDR3 bases are TGTGCCAGCAGCTTGATATCTGGCCAAAGTCAGCCCCAGCATTTT. This translates into CASSLISGQSQPQHF.

V gene TRBV19 combines with J gene TRBJ1-5; TRBD1 is a possible D gene (5 bases). The CDR3 is made up of 14 amino acids. Germline V gene sequence: CDR1 LNHDA, CDR2 SQIVND (reference sequence). Trimming took 6 bases from V and 6 from J, leaving 15 bases between them. The DNA of the CDR3 is TGTGCCAGTAGCCCTCAGGGAGGAGGTCAGCCCCAGCATTTT. It translates to CASSPQGGGQPQHF. Full variable domain (rest looked up from reference TRBV19 and TRBJ1-5): DGGITQSPKYLFRKEGQNVTLSCEQNLNHDAMYWYRQDPGQGLRLIYYSQIVNDFQKGDIAEGYSVSREKKESFPLTVTSAQKNPTAFYLCASSPQGGGQPQHFGDGTRLSIL.

This clone came up once. The CDR3 loop is CASSRGANSPLHF. The DNA of the CDR3 is TGTGCCAGCAGCCGCGGGGCCAATTCACCCCTCCACTTT. The chain is built from TRBV7-7 and TRBJ1-6; TRBD1 is a possible D gene (5 bases). This CDR3 comprises 13 residues. Trimming removed 5 bases from V and 7 bases from J, with 9 bases in between. CDR1 is SSHAT, CDR2 FNYEAQ, per germline (reference sequence). Together with reference TRBV7-7 and TRBJ1-6, the CDR3 gives the full variable domain: GAGVSQSPRYKVTKRGQDVTLRCDPISSHATLYWYQQALGQGPEFLTYFNYEAQPDKSGLPSDRFSAERPEGSISTLTIQRTEQRDSAMYRCASSRGANSPLHFGNGTRLTVT.

This clone was picked up a small number of times. The chain is built from TRBV19 and TRBJ1-6; 7 bases fit TRBD1. Germline V lookup: CDR1 LNHDA, CDR2 SQIVND (reference sequence). There are 14 residues in the CDR3. The CDR3 reads CATKDTGDNSPLHF. The CDR3, as DNA: TGTGCGACTAAGGACACAGGGGATAATTCACCCCTCCACTTT. Drawing the rest from reference TRBV19 and TRBJ1-6, the complete variable domain is DGGITQSPKYLFRKEGQNVTLSCEQNLNHDAMYWYRQDPGQGLRLIYYSQIVNDFQKGDIAEGYSVSREKKESFPLTVTSAQKNPTAFYLCATKDTGDNSPLHFGNGTRLTVT.

The chain has TRBV6-5 and TRBJ2-1; 7 bases line up with TRBD1. This CDR3 is built from 14 residues. The germline gives CDR1 MNHEY, CDR2 SVGAGI. V was pared by 7 bases and J by 5 bases, with 8 bases of the junction left unmatched. CDR3 in amino acids: CASIRQGRDNEQFF. The CDR3, as DNA: TGTGCCAGCATCCGACAGGGCAGGGACAATGAGCAGTTCTTC.

J is TRBJ2-3 and V is TRBV5-1, with D uncertain. The length of the CDR3 is 14 residues. V was trimmed by 0 bases and J by 2 bases, leaving 7 bases between them. CDR1 is SGHRS and CDR2 is YFSETQ in the germline V gene. DNA of the CDR3: TGCGCCAGCAGCTTGGCGCAGATCACAGATACGCAGTATTTT. Translation: CASSLAQITDTQYF.

This rearrangement joins TRBV5-5 to TRBJ1-2, with a possible D match to TRBD1 (5 bases). Between the trimmed V and J ends, which lost 0 bases and 8 bases, there was a span of 17 bases. Germline-derived CDR1 and CDR2 are SGHKS and YYEKEE (reference sequence). This CDR3 is built from 15 residues. The CDR3 spells CASSLAEGTTRGYTF. CDR3 in DNA: TGTGCCAGCAGCTTGGCCGAAGGGACGACGAGGGGCTACACCTTC.